The 2 T cell receptor beta chains below come from one sample, sequenced in a study of blood T cells in healthy people across ages. The use of a sample-barcoded 5' primer and a J-beta primer mix characterized a second PCR of roughly 6 to 11 cycles. TCRdb passed the 5' RACE reads through MiXCR, listing each CDR3 protein once. The repertoire consists of about 1.6 million distinct CDR3 sequences, with roughly 32% occurring once and the leading ten covering about 10%. The sample taken for sequencing was blood. The receptors originated from a young woman in good health.

V is TRBV20-1 and J is TRBJ1-5, with D perhaps TRBD1 (6 bases). The CDR3 spans 13 residues. Germline CDR1 DFQATT, CDR2 SNEGSKA (reference sequence). V shed 0 bases and J shed 4 bases, with 7 bases lying between them. The CDR3 DNA sequence: TGCAGTGCTAGAGAAACAGGGAATCAGCCCCAGCATTTT. Amino acids: CSARETGNQPQHF.

This clonotype was counted between two and nine times. The V gene is TRBV20-1, the J gene TRBJ2-7; no clear D. Germline CDR1 and CDR2: DFQATT and SNEGSKA (reference sequence). This CDR3 contains 11 residues. The V and J ends lost 7 bases and 2 bases respectively, with 9 bases between them. As DNA, the CDR3 is TGCAGTGTACGGCGGCCCTACGAGCAGTACTTC. As protein: CSVRRPYEQYF.